This T cell receptor beta chain was profiled in a study of blood T cell repertoires in COVID-19. Study as a whole: Donors in the United States, Italy and Spain gave samples during acute or convalescent COVID-19.

Per the study methods: From reference gene primer amplification, estimates of nucleated cell counts were derived. Produced via immunoSEQ multiplex PCR; TCRdb's table is partial and in-frame only. That table furnishes V, J and clone size, whereas the DNA furnished D and trimming. The data show just over 200,000 clones, around 80% seen once. Worth noting for this clone: Different DNA sequences within this sample yield the same CDR3.

The sample comprised peripheral blood. This TCR was sampled from a woman aged 65 to 85 with acute or convalescent COVID-19.

The CDR3 is CASSLDSYGYTF. The CDR3 DNA is TGTGCCAGCAGCTTGGACAGTTATGGCTACACCTTC. The V call is TRBV5-5, the J call TRBJ1-2; D is unclear. This CDR3 has 12 residues. The germline gives CDR1 SGHKS, CDR2 YYEKEE (reference sequence). Trimming shortened V by 0 bases and J by 5 bases, and 5 bases separated the two germline ends.